The 23 T cell receptor beta chains listed next were all sequenced from one sample in a study of blood T cell repertoires in COVID-19. TCRdb's table, derived via immunoSEQ multiplex PCR, lists solely in-frame clones and lacks some. The sample contains roughly 10,000 clones, roughly four fifths of which appear only once. Sequencing was done on a sample of peripheral blood. The receptors come from a human donor in a cohort sampled during active COVID-19.

The chain is built from TRBV12-3 or TRBV12-4 and TRBJ2-1; 7 nucleotides line up with TRBD2. J lost 5 bases, V lost 6 bases, and 4 bases had no gene match. The CDR3 spans 13 residues. The CDR3 sequence is CASRGSGNNEQFF. CDR3 nucleotides: TGTGCCAGCAGGGGGAGCGGGAACAATGAGCAGTTCTTC.

The chain is built from TRBV5-6 and TRBJ2-5; no clear D gene. The CDR3 length is 16 residues. Germline CDR1 reads SGHDT; CDR2 reads YYEEEE. Trimming took 0 bases from V and 2 from J, leaving 14 bases between them. The CDR3, as DNA: TGTGCCAGCAGCTTGGCTCTTCAGAATGGTCAAGAGACCCAGTACTTC. Translated, it gives CASSLALQNGQETQYF.

The chain combines TRBV3-1 (or the pseudogene TRBV3-2) with TRBJ2-7, with 8 bases that match TRBD2. Germline CDR1 LGHDT, CDR2 YNNKEL (reference sequence). Unmatched junction bases numbered 6, after V lost 4 bases and J lost 4 bases. The CDR3 covers 14 residues. The chain's CDR3 is CASSLAGGGYEQYF. Here the CDR3 DNA reads TGTGCCAGCAGCCTGGCGGGGGGAGGGTACGAGCAGTACTTC.

The genes are TRBV7-2 and TRBJ2-3; 7 bases are shared with TRBD2. This CDR3 region has 15 residues. Germline V gene lookup returns CDR1 SGHTA and CDR2 FQGNSA. J gave up 2 bases and V 5 bases, and 7 bases lay outside the gene matches. In DNA form, the CDR3 reads TGTGCCAGCAGCCAAAGCGGGGTGTCCACAGATACGCAGTATTTT. This encodes CASSQSGVSTDTQYF.

The rearrangement links TRBV6-1 to TRBJ1-6, with 7 bases lining up with TRBD1. The ends lost 4 bases at V and 0 bases at J; junction bases unmatched: 6. Germline V gene lookup returns CDR1 MNHNS and CDR2 SASEGT. The CDR3 is 17 amino acids. The CDR3 nucleotides are TGTGCCAGCAGTGGGCGGGACAGAAGCTCCTATAATTCACCCCTCCACTTT. Its protein product is CASSGRDRSSYNSPLHF.

The chain couples TRBV19 to TRBJ2-3, with D perhaps TRBD1 (6 bases). The CDR3 loop spans 14 amino acids. V lost 6 bases, J lost 1 base, and 11 bases lay in between. Germline-derived CDR1 and CDR2 are LNHDA and SQIVND (reference sequence). CDR3 DNA sequence: TGTGCCAGTAGAACGGGACATGGCACAGATACGCAGTATTTT. It encodes CASRTGHGTDTQYF.

The CDR3: CASSPGTGAGNTIYF. In nucleotides, the CDR3 is TGTGCCAGCAGTCCCGGGACAGGGGCTGGAAACACCATATATTTT. V and J are TRBV6-5 and TRBJ1-3; 10 nucleotides match TRBD1. The junction had 3 bases not matched to a gene; V was cut back by 5 bases and J by 2 bases. The CDR3 extends over 15 amino acids. The germline V gene encodes CDR1 MNHEY and CDR2 SVGAGI.

The chain has TRBV24-1 and TRBJ2-1; 9 bases are shared with TRBD1. CDR3 size: 16 residues. V shed 3 bases and J 8 bases; nucleotides not matched to a gene: 10. In germline, CDR1 is KGHDR, CDR2 SFDVKD. Here the CDR3 DNA reads TGTGCCACCAGTGATCGAGGACAGGGGTCTATATATGAGCAGTTCTTC. Translation: CATSDRGQGSIYEQFF.

This clone was observed a few times. This chain connects TRBV5-4 to TRBJ2-1; TRBD2 matches 7 bases. The germline V gene has CDR1 SGHNT and CDR2 YYREEE (reference sequence). The J segment lost 12 bases and the V segment lost 6 bases, leaving 9 bases of the junction unmatched. CDR3 size: 12 residues. CDR3 sequence reads: CASNPRGRGQFF. The CDR3 nucleotides read TGTGCCAGCAACCCCCGGGGGAGGGGGCAGTTCTTC.

V usage is TRBV7-9 and J usage is TRBJ1-1, with D hard to call. Trimming removed 5 bases from V and 4 bases from J, with 17 bases in between. The CDR3 sequence is 15 residues long. The germline gives CDR1 SEHNR, CDR2 FQNEAQ (reference sequence). This CDR3 is CASSLVAVGSTEAFF. As DNA, the CDR3 is TGTGCCAGCAGCCTAGTGGCCGTCGGGAGCACTGAAGCTTTCTTT.

This chain joins TRBV9 and TRBJ2-6, with D possibly being TRBD1 (5 bases). The germline gives CDR1 SGDLS, CDR2 YYNGEE. Trimming removed 4 bases at V and 0 bases at J, with 8 bases between. The CDR3 contains 15 residues. CDR3 in DNA: TGTGCCAGCAGCCAAACAGGCTCTGGGGCCAACGTCCTGACTTTC. Amino acids: CASSQTGSGANVLTF. Based on the CDR3 plus reference TRBV9 and TRBJ2-6, the full variable domain is DSGVTQTPKHLITATGQRVTLRCSPRSGDLSVYWYQQSLDQGLQFLIQYYNGEERAKGNILERFSAQQFPDLHSELNLSSLELGDSALYFCASSQTGSGANVLTFGAGSRLTVL.

The genes are TRBV7-9 and TRBJ1-2, with unresolved D. CDR1 and CDR2 (germline): SEHNR, FQNEAQ (reference sequence). V lost 1 base and J 4 bases, leaving 10 bases between the germline ends. The CDR3 runs to 14 residues. CDR3 in DNA: TGTGCCAGCAGCTTAGATGGTAGATTCTATGGCTACACCTTC. Encoded protein: CASSLDGRFYGYTF.

This clone was counted once. The chain couples TRBV27 to TRBJ2-7; maybe TRBD1 (5 bases). Germline CDR1 and CDR2: MNHEY and SMNVEV (reference sequence). The V end lost 6 bases, the J end lost 6 bases, and 24 bases lay between the germline ends. The CDR3 is 16 residues long. DNA of the CDR3: TGTGCCAGCAGCCCAGAGACAGCAGGCTTACCCCTCGAGCAGTACTTC. Translation: CASSPETAGLPLEQYF.

The V gene is TRBV12-2, the J gene TRBJ2-3; the D call in the table, TRBD1, was not verified against the DNA. TRBV12-2 is tagged as a pseudogene. This CDR3 contains 18 residues. The CDR3 nucleotides are TGTGCAAGTCGCCAGACGCACCGGGACAGGGATGGAGCAGATACGCAGTATTTT. This codes for CASRQTHRDRDGADTQYF.

The V gene is TRBV19, the J gene TRBJ1-4; no clear D gene. This CDR3 has 12 residues. V shed 6 bases and J shed 8 bases, with 10 bases lying between them. CDR1 is LNHDA and CDR2 is SQIVND in the germline V gene (reference sequence). The CDR3 is CASSPLREKLFF. The CDR3 DNA follows: TGTGCCAGTAGCCCCCTTCGGGAAAAACTGTTTTTT.

This chain links TRBV5-4 with TRBJ2-7; 8 bases line up with TRBD2. V was pared by 4 bases and J by 3 bases, with 12 bases of the junction left unmatched. The CDR3 extends over 16 amino acids. Germline loops: CDR1 SGHNT, CDR2 YYREEE (reference sequence). The CDR3 here is CASSRGAGGDFYEQYF. CDR3 DNA: TGTGCCAGCAGCCGAGGGGCGGGGGGTGATTTCTACGAGCAGTACTTC.

The CDR3, as DNA: TGTGCCAGCAGAACGAGACAGGGAGTCTACGAGCAGTACTTC. Its protein product is CASRTRQGVYEQYF. The chain couples TRBV9 to TRBJ2-7, with 7 bases fitting TRBD1. The V gene's germline CDR1 is SGDLS and CDR2 YYNGEE. V shed 5 bases and J 3 bases; nucleotides not matched to a gene: 8. The CDR3 totals 14 residues. The whole variable domain, filled in from reference TRBV9 and TRBJ2-7, reads DSGVTQTPKHLITATGQRVTLRCSPRSGDLSVYWYQQSLDQGLQFLIQYYNGEERAKGNILERFSAQQFPDLHSELNLSSLELGDSALYFCASRTRQGVYEQYFGPGTRLTVT.

This clone appeared a single time. The CDR3, as DNA: TGCGCCAGCAGCTCGGGACAGGGAAACACTGAAGCTTTCTTT. Amino acids: CASSSGQGNTEAFF. The V call is TRBV5-1, the J call TRBJ1-1, with 9 positions matching TRBD1. This CDR3 comprises 14 residues. The junction had 2 bases not matched to a gene; V was cut back by 3 bases and J by 2 bases. Germline loops: CDR1 SGHRS, CDR2 YFSETQ.

The chain combines TRBV7-2 with TRBJ2-7, with 10 bases matching TRBD1. V was clipped by 1 base and J by 2 bases; unmatched bases: 5. Germline V gene lookup returns CDR1 SGHTA and CDR2 FQGNSA. The CDR3 covers 16 residues. The CDR3 sequence is CASSLVGTGVAYEQYF. The CDR3 bases are TGTGCCAGCAGCTTAGTAGGGACAGGGGTTGCCTACGAGCAGTACTTC.

The chain is built from TRBV7-2 and TRBJ1-5, with D perhaps TRBD1 (6 bases). CDR1 and CDR2 (germline): SGHTA, FQGNSA. The CDR3 extends over 16 amino acids. The V and J ends lost 5 bases and 0 bases respectively, with 14 bases between them. The chain's CDR3 is CASSARTAYSNQPQHF. The DNA of the CDR3 is TGTGCCAGCAGCGCAAGGACAGCCTATAGCAATCAGCCCCAGCATTTT.

The chain combines TRBV7-9 with TRBJ1-3; 7 bases are a match to TRBD1. V shed 5 bases, J shed 1 base, and the junction held 5 bases outside the gene matches. The germline V gene encodes CDR1 SEHNR and CDR2 FQNEAQ (reference sequence). There are 15 residues in the CDR3. The CDR3 bases are TGTGCCAGCAGCAGTGTCAGGGGGTCTGGAAACACCATATATTTT. Residues: CASSSVRGSGNTIYF.

In its sample, this clone was seen a few times. V usage is TRBV21-1 and J usage is TRBJ2-7; TRBD1 was called by the table and not checked on the DNA. TRBV21-1 is a listed pseudogene. The CDR3 totals 14 residues. CDR3 nucleotides: TGTGCCAGCGACCGAGCCCAGGTATCCTACGAGCAGTACTTC. This gives the protein CASDRAQVSYEQYF.

The gene calls are TRBV9 and TRBJ1-2, with 8 bases that match TRBD1. The CDR3 is 18 residues long. Trimming at V came to 3 bases and at J to 3 bases, leaving 16 bases not matched to a gene. Per germline, CDR1 SGDLS and CDR2 YYNGEE. The CDR3 nucleotides read TGTGCCAGCAGCGCCGGACGAGACCAGGGGGCGCGGGACTATGGCTACACCTTC. Translated, it gives CASSAGRDQGARDYGYTF.